The T cell receptor beta chain under discussion was sequenced for a study of T-cell reconstitution after alpha-beta-depleted transplantation in children. Trimming cost V 2 bases and J 0 bases, with 11 bases left between them. The germline CDR1 and CDR2 sequences are ENHRY and SYGVKD. The CDR3 totals 16 residues. Study-wide points: By about two months after transplant, alpha-beta T cells reportedly arose from several hundred graft clones that had expanded.

As for this clonotype: Its antigen is still unknown.

A library of TCRbeta sequences, prepared with unique molecular identifiers, was generated. Via MiXCR, TCRdb re-called the PCR reads, giving one row per CDR3 protein. The sample carries some 290,000 distinct CDR3 sequences, over 20% recorded once. The source was PBMCs, mostly from graft donor cells, collected 180 days after TCRalphabeta/CD19-depleted stem cell transplant. The rearrangement links TRBV10-3 to TRBJ1-3; D is unresolved. The clonotype originates from a male patient aged 5 to 17 who had a stem cell transplant for acute lymphoblastic leukemia, so the T cells may come from the graft donor. The CDR3 spells CAISEGGSDSGNTIYF. The CDR3 nucleotides read TGTGCCATCAGTGAGGGCGGTTCCGACTCTGGAAACACCATATATTTT.